This T cell receptor beta chain originates from a study of Graves' ophthalmopathy and Graves' hyperthyroidism. Looking at the study overall: The study drew peripheral blood at initial diagnosis, before any treatment.

Study results and caveats: In blood appeared most of the expanded thyroid clonotypes whose frequency exceeded 0.001.

Trimming removed 8 bases from V and 3 bases from J, with 14 bases in between. The CDR3 runs to 13 residues. CDR1 is ENHRY and CDR2 is SYGVKD in the germline V gene. In this sample, this clonotype turned up many times. The antigen is not known. Transcripts of RNA were the source for amplifying TCR beta CDR3 regions. Following a first-round RT-PCR that used HTBI primers, a second-round multiplex PCR was carried out. TCRdb called the multiplex PCR reads again in MiXCR, with one record for every CDR3 protein. The sample carries fewer than 350,000 distinct CDR3 sequences, around a sixth recorded once. Clinical symptoms, serum thyroxine, TRAb, thyroid ultrasound and orbital computed tomography were relied on for diagnosis. A 10 ml volume of fresh peripheral blood provided the PBMCs.

The sample consisted of peripheral blood. This chain connects TRBV10-3 to TRBJ2-7; possible D gene TRBD2, 5 bases. This sequence originates from an adult man with Graves' ophthalmopathy. The DNA of the CDR3 is TGTGCCATCTCCGACTATGGGAACTACGAGCAGTACTTC. Translating it yields CAISDYGNYEQYF.